A selection of T cell receptor beta chains follows, all from one sample in a study of shared clonotypes between healthy human individuals. The protocol was immunoSEQ multiplex PCR, while the TCRdb copy is restricted to in-frame clones and leaves out a portion. The sample contains fewer than 500,000 clones, over 60% of which appear only once. Sequencing was carried out using PBMCs. These receptors all come from a woman aged 40 to 50 in good health. Some clones in this sample may be carry-over from other donors' samples. Both conserved end residues are part of each CDR3. D genes are given only for firm matches. Size is stated for part of the rows, as once, few or many counts, or as a class when the clone is expanded.

j_gene | v_gene | d_gene | abundance | CDR3nt | CDR3aa
TRBJ2-1 | TRBV7-3 | TRBD2 | - | TGTGCCAGCAGCTTACCGCCGTTAGCGGGAGGCTCATACAATGAGCAGTTCTTC | CASSLPPLAGGSYNEQFF
TRBJ1-2 | TRBV28 | TRBD1 | few | TGTGCCAGCAGTTCTGGACAGGGGATGAGAGATGGCTACACCTTC | CASSSGQGMRDGYTF
TRBJ1-1 | TRBV11-3 | - | - | TGTGCCAGCAGCTTACGAGGCAGGCTCGACACTGAAGCTTTCTTT | CASSLRGRLDTEAFF
TRBJ2-7 | TRBV14 | - | - | TGTGCCAGCAGCCAACGGCCGGGACCGAGGCCGGGCGAGCAGTACTTC | CASSQRPGPRPGEQYF
TRBJ2-1 | TRBV27 | TRBD2 | - | TGTGCCAGCAGTCCTGCTAGCGGGCGGAATGAGCAGTTCTTC | CASSPASGRNEQFF
TRBJ2-7 | TRBV7-8 | - | - | TGTGCCAGCAGCTTACGGGTCGGGGGCTACGAGCAGTACTTC | CASSLRVGGYEQYF
TRBJ2-2 | TRBV28 | - | - | TGTGCCAGCAGCCGCGGCGGAAACACCGGGGAGCTGTTTTTT | CASSRGGNTGELFF
TRBJ2-3 | TRBV12-5 | - | - | TGTGCTAGTGGTTTGGGAATAGGGGACACAGATACGCAGTATTTT | CASGLGIGDTDTQYF
TRBJ2-7 | TRBV4-1 | TRBD1 | - | TGCGCCAGCAGCCATCGTGAGGGGGTGACAGGGAACTCCTACGAGCAGTACTTC | CASSHREGVTGNSYEQYF
TRBJ2-1 | TRBV28 | - | - | TGTGCCAGCACTCAGCAAGGTTACAATGAGCAGTTCTTC | CASTQQGYNEQFF
TRBJ2-7 | TRBV6-5 | TRBD2 | - | TGTGCCAGCACTAGCCTAGCGGGGTACGAGCAGTACTTC | CASTSLAGYEQYF
TRBJ2-2 | TRBV6-4 | TRBD1 | once | TGTGCCAGCAGTGACTCGATGGGACAGGGGGTAACCGGGGAGCTGTTTTTT | CASSDSMGQGVTGELFF
TRBJ2-7 | TRBV4-1 | - | - | TGCGCCAGCAGCCAAGACCTACAGGGAACGGTCTACGAGCAGTACTTC | CASSQDLQGTVYEQYF
TRBJ1-1 | TRBV5-6 | - | - | TGTGCCAGCAACCTATGGGGGCCCACTGAAGCTTTCTTT | CASNLWGPTEAFF
TRBJ1-2 | TRBV6-5 | TRBD1 | - | TGTGCCAGCAGTCAGACAGGGAACATGCATGGCTACACCTTC | CASSQTGNMHGYTF
TRBJ2-1 | TRBV20-1 | - | - | TGCAGTGCTAGTTCGGGCGGGCGGCAGTTCTTC | CSASSGGRQFF
TRBJ2-1 | TRBV10-3 | - | - | TGTGCCATCAGCGGAAGGGCAGGTACGAACAATGAGCAGTTCTTC | CAISGRAGTNNEQFF
TRBJ2-1 | TRBV9 | TRBD2 | - | TGTGCCAGCAGCGTTTCAGGGAGGGCTAATGAGCAGTTCTTC | CASSVSGRANEQFF
TRBJ2-7 | TRBV11-3 | TRBD1 | - | TGTGCCAGCAGCGCGAATACCGGGACAGGGAGTGAGCAGTACTTC | CASSANTGTGSEQYF
TRBJ1-5 | TRBV11-3 | - | - | TGTGCCAGCAGCTTAGAGCGGAATCAGCCCCAGCATTTT | CASSLERNQPQHF
TRBJ1-4 | TRBV5-1 | TRBD1 | - | TGCGCCAGCAGCTTGGGGGGGACAGAGAGTGAAAAACTGTTTTTT | CASSLGGTESEKLFF
TRBJ2-1 | TRBV5-6 | - | - | TGTGCCAGCAGCTTTATCACACTGAAAAACAATGAGCAGTTCTTC | CASSFITLKNNEQFF
TRBJ2-1 | TRBV7-3 | TRBD2 | - | TGTGCCAGCAGCTTAGCCCTATTCCAGCGGGAAAACAATGAGCAGTTCTTC | CASSLALFQRENNEQFF
TRBJ1-3 | TRBV5-6 | - | - | TGTGCCAGCAGCATTCGACAGACTGGAAACACCATATATTTT | CASSIRQTGNTIYF
TRBJ2-7 | TRBV27 | TRBD1 | - | TGTGCCAGCAGTCAGAGACAGGGGGCTGTGGGTATGTACGAGCAGTACTTC | CASSQRQGAVGMYEQYF
TRBJ1-6 | TRBV5-4 | TRBD1 | - | TGTGCCAGCAGCGGGAATCTGCAGGGGGTGGATTCACCCCTCCACTTT | CASSGNLQGVDSPLHF
TRBJ2-3 | TRBV9 | - | - | TGTGCCAGCAGCGCTGGGGGACTTTCCTCGGATACGCAGTATTTT | CASSAGGLSSDTQYF
TRBJ2-5 | TRBV5-1 | TRBD2 | - | TGCGCCAGCAGCTTGGCCGGCGGGAGGGCGGAGACCCAGTACTTC | CASSLAGGRAETQYF
TRBJ2-1 | TRBV15 | - | - | TGTGCCACCGGTTGGAGCTCCTACAATGAGCAGTTCTTC | CATGWSSYNEQFF
TRBJ2-3 | TRBV28 | TRBD1 | - | TGTGCCAGCAGGCGGACAGGGATGGATACGCAGTATTTT | CASRRTGMDTQYF
TRBJ2-2 | TRBV7-3 | - | - | TGTGCCAGCAGCTTAACCTCTGGGGCCGGGGAGCTGTTTTTT | CASSLTSGAGELFF
TRBJ2-5 | TRBV7-2 | - | once | TGTGCCAGCAGCTTAGGACAGGCCGAGACCCAGTACTTC | CASSLGQAETQYF
TRBJ2-5 | TRBV5-5 | - | few | TGTGCCAGCAGCTTGGTCCGGACAATGGGCCAAGAGACCCAGTACTTC | CASSLVRTMGQETQYF
TRBJ2-1 | TRBV27 | - | - | TGTGCCAGCAGTTTAAAGTATCCCAGGGATGAGCAGTTCTTC | CASSLKYPRDEQFF
TRBJ2-5 | TRBV11-3 | - | - | TGTGCCAGCAGCCGAAGCTTCGGTAGTGGGGGGGAGACCCAGTACTTC | CASSRSFGSGGETQYF
TRBJ2-5 | TRBV5-1 | TRBD2 | - | TGCGCCAGCAGCCGAGGGGTAGCGGGAGGGCAAGAGACCCAGTACTTC | CASSRGVAGGQETQYF
TRBJ1-2 | TRBV9 | - | - | TGTGCCAGCAGCGTAGCTTGGGGGACCCGGGGTGGCTATGGCTACACCTTC | CASSVAWGTRGGYGYTF
TRBJ2-7 | TRBV7-6 | - | - | TGTGCCAGCAGCTCAATTACAGGTAACTCCTACGAGCAGTACTTC | CASSSITGNSYEQYF
TRBJ2-6 | TRBV18 | - | - | TGTGCCAGCTCGCTACAGGGACAACACTCTGGGGCCAACGTCCTGACTTTC | CASSLQGQHSGANVLTF
TRBJ1-3 | TRBV4-1 | TRBD1 | - | TGCGCCAGCAGCCAAGATCAGGGGGCCTACGGAAACACCATATATTTT | CASSQDQGAYGNTIYF
TRBJ2-2 | TRBV30 | TRBD2 | once | TGTGCCTGGATGGCGGGAGTAGTCACCGGGGAGCTGTTTTTT | CAWMAGVVTGELFF
TRBJ1-1 | TRBV27 | TRBD1 | - | TGTGCCAGCAGTTTAAGACAGGGCACTGAAGCTTTCTTT | CASSLRQGTEAFF
TRBJ1-1 | TRBV19 | TRBD1 | many | TGTGCCAGCAGGACAGGGGGCGACACTGAAGCTTTCTTT | CASRTGGDTEAFF
TRBJ2-7 | TRBV7-2 | TRBD2 | - | TGTGCCAGCAGCGTCCTAGTGGGAGGGCCGGGTGAGCAGTACTTC | CASSVLVGGPGEQYF
TRBJ2-3 | TRBV7-9 | TRBD2 | - | TGTGCCAGCAGCCCCGTTAGCGGGGCCTTCACAGATACGCAGTATTTT | CASSPVSGAFTDTQYF